This TCR beta chain was documented in a study of T cell repertoires in cytomegalovirus infection. Background on the study: CMV infection together with matching HLA type was indicated by public TCR beta signatures.

Germline CDR1 is LGHNT and CDR2 is FRNRAP. Trimming shortened V by 1 base and J by 2 bases, and 6 bases separated the two germline ends. The CDR3 loop spans 14 amino acids. A word on this clonotype: Its antigen is not identified.

Study results and limitations: HLA-C-restricted CMV-specific TCR beta clonotypes were dominant in the ex vivo response. There were carriers of CMV plus the relevant HLA, and cumulative public TCR beta family frequency identified them.

TCRdb used MiXCR to reprocess the reads, holding one entry per CDR3 protein. Here the sample spans approximately 910,000 distinct CDR3 sequences, less than 35% being singletons. The V gene is TRBV12-5, the J gene TRBJ2-1; tentatively, D is TRBD2 (6 bases). This sequence originates from a human donor in good health (CMV status not recorded). Some clones in this sample may be carry-over from other donors' samples. Sample: cultured CD8+ T cells from PBMCs, taken from culture after CMV antigen stimulation. The CDR3 DNA is TGTGCTAGTGGTTTGGGGGGGGCCTACAATGAGCAGTTCTTC. This codes for CASGLGGAYNEQFF.